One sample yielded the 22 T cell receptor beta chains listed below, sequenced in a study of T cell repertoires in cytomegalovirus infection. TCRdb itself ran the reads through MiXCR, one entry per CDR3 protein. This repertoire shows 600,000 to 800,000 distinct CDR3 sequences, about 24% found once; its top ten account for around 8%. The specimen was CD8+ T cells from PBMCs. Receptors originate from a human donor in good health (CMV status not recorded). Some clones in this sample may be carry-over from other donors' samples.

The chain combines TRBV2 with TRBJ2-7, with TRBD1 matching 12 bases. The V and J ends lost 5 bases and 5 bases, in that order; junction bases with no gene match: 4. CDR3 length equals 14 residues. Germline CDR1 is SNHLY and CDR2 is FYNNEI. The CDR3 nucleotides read TGTGCCAGCAGTTCCGGGACAGGGGGCGACGAGCAGTACTTC. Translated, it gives CASSSGTGGDEQYF. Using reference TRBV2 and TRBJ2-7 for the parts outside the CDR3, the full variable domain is EPEVTQTPSHQVTQMGQEVILRCVPISNHLYFYWYRQILGQKVEFLVSFYNNEISEKSEIFDDQFSVERPDGSNFTLKIRSTKLEDSAMYFCASSSGTGGDEQYFGPGTRLTVT.

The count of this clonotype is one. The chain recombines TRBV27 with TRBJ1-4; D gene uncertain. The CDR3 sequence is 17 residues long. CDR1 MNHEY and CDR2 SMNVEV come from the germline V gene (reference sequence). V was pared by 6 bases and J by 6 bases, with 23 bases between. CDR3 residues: CASRPTVNIIEDEKLFF. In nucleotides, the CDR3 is TGTGCCAGCAGACCCACCGTAAACATAATCGAAGATGAAAAACTGTTTTTT.

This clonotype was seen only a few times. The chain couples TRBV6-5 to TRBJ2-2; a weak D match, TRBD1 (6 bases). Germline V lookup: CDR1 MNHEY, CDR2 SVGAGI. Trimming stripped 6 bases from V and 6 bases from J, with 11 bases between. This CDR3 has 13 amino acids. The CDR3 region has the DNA TGTGCCAGCAGACAACACAGGGCCGGGGAGCTGTTTTTT. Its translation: CASRQHRAGELFF.

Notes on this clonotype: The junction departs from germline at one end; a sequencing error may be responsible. The CDR3, as DNA: TGTGTCAGCAGCTCCCCGGGGGACAGAAGCTATGGCTACACCTTC. It yields the protein CVSSSPGDRSYGYTF. The V and J genes are TRBV7-9 and TRBJ1-2; TRBD1 matches 7 bases. Germline V gives CDR1 SEHNR, CDR2 FQNEAQ (reference sequence). This CDR3 is 15 amino acids long.

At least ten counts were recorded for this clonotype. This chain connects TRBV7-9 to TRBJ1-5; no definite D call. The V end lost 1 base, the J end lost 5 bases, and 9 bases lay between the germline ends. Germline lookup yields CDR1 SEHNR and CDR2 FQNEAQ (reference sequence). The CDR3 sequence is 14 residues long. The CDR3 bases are TGTGCCAGCAGCTTAGAGGGTTTGGATCAGCCCCAGCATTTT. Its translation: CASSLEGLDQPQHF.

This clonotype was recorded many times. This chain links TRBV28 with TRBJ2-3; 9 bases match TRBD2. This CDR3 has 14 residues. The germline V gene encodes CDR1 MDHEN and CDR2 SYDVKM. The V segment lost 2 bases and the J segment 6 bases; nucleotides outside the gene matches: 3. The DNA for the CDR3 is TGTGCCAGCAGTTTAACTAGCGGGCCGGATACGCAGTATTTT. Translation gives CASSLTSGPDTQYF.

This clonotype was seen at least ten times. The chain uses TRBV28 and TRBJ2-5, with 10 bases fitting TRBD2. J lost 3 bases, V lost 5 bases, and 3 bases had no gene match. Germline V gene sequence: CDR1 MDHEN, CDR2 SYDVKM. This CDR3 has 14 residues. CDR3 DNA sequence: TGTGCCAGCAGTGTAGCGGGGGGAGAAGAGACCCAGTACTTC. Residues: CASSVAGGEETQYF.

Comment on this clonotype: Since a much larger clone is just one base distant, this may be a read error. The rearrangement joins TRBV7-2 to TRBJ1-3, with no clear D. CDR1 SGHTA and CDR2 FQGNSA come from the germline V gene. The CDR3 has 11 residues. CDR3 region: CVSWGGNTIYF. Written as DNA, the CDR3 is TGTGTCAGCTGGGGAGGAAACACCATATATTTT.

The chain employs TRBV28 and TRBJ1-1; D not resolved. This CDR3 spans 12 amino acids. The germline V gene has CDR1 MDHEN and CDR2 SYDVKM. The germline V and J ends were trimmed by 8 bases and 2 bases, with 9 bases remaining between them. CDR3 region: CASGPLNTEAFF. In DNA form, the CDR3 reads TGTGCCAGCGGACCGCTTAACACTGAAGCTTTCTTT.

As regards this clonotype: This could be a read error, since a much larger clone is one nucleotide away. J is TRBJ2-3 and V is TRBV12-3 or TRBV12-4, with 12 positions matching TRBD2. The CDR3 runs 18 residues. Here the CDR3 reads CANSFTSGGRTHTDTQYF. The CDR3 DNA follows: TGTGCCAACAGTTTTACTAGCGGGGGGAGGACACACACAGATACGCAGTATTTT.

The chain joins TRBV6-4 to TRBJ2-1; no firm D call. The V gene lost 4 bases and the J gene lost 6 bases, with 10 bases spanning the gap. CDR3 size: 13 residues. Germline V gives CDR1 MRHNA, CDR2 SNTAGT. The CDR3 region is CASSVGRGNEQFF. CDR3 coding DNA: TGTGCCAGCAGTGTAGGGCGCGGCAATGAGCAGTTCTTC.

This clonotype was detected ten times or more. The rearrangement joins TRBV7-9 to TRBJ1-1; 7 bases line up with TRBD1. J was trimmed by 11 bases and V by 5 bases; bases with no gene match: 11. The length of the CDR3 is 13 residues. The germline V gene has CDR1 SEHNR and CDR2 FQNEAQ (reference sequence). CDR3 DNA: TGTGCCAGCAGCCCCGAGGACAGGATTCGGGCTTTCTTT. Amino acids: CASSPEDRIRAFF. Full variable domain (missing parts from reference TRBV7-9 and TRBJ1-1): DTGVSQNPRHKITKRGQNVTFRCDPISEHNRLYWYRQTLGQGPEFLTYFQNEAQLEKSRLLSDRFSAERPKGSFSTLEIQRTEQGDSAMYLCASSPEDRIRAFFGQGTRLTVV.

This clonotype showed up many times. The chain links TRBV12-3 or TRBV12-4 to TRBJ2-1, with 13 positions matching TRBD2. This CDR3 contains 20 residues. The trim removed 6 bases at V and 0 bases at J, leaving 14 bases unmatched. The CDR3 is CASRGGTALAGGSSYNEQFF. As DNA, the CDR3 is TGTGCCAGCAGAGGAGGGACGGCACTAGCGGGGGGGAGCTCCTACAATGAGCAGTTCTTC.

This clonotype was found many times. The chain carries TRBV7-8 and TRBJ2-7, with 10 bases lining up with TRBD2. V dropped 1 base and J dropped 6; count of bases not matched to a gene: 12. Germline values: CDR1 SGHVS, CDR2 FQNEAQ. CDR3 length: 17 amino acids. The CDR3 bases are TGTGCCAGCAGCTTAGTTAGCGGGGGGACTATTTTAACCGAGCAGTACTTC. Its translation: CASSLVSGGTILTEQYF. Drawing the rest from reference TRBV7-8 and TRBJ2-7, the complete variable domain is GAGVSQSPRYKVAKRGQDVALRCDPISGHVSLFWYQQALGQGPEFLTYFQNEAQLDKSGLPSDRFFAERPEGSVSTLKIQRTQQEDSAVYLCASSLVSGGTILTEQYFGPGTRLTVT.

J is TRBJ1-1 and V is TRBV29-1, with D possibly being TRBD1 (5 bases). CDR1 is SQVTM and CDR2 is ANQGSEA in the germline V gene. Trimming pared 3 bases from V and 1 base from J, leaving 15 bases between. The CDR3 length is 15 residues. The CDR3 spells CSVDPITGENTEAFF. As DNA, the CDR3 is TGCAGCGTTGATCCAATAACGGGGGAGAACACTGAAGCTTTCTTT.

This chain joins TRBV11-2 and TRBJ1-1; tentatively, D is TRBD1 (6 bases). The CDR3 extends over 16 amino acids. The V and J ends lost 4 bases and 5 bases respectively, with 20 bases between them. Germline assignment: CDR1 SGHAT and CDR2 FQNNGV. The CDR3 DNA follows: TGTGCCAGCAGCTCCGTCGAGACAGGCGATCTTACTGAAGCTTTCTTT. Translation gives CASSSVETGDLTEAFF.

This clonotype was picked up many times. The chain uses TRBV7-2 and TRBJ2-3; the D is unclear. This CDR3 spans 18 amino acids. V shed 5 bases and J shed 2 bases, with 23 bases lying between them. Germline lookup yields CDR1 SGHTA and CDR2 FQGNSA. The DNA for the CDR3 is TGTGCCAGCAGCCAAAGACTGAGGTTACAGAACAACACAGATACGCAGTATTTT. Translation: CASSQRLRLQNNTDTQYF.

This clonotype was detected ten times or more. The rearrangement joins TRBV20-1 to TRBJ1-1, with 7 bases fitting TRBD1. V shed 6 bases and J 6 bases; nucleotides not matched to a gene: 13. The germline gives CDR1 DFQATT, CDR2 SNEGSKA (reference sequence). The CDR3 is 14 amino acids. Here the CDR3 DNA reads TGCAGTGCCAATAGACAGGGAGGAAGCTCTGAAGCTTTCTTT. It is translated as CSANRQGGSSEAFF.

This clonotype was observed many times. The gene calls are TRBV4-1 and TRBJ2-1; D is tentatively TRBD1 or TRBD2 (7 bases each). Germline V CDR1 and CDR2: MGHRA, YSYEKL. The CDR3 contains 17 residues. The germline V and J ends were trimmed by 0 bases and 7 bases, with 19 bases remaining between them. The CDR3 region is CASSQDNAGGRGNEQFF. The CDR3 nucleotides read TGCGCCAGCAGCCAAGATAACGCAGGGGGGCGGGGGAATGAGCAGTTCTTC.

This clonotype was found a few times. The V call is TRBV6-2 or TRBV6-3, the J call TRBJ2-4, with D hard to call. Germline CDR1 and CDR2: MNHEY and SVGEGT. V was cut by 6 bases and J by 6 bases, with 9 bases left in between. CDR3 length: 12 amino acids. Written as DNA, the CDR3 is TGTGCCAGCAGCCCCGGCAGAAACATTCAGTACTTC. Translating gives CASSPGRNIQYF.

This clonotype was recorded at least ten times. The CDR3 nucleotides are TGTGCCAGCAGCTTAGAGCGGGACAGCTCTGGAAACACCATATATTTT. This sequence encodes CASSLERDSSGNTIYF. The gene calls are TRBV7-6 and TRBJ1-3; 7 bases are a match to TRBD1. The ends lost 1 base at V and 0 bases at J; junction bases unmatched: 3. CDR3 size: 16 residues. CDR1 is SGHVS and CDR2 is FNYEAQ in the germline V gene. The full variable domain, completed using reference TRBV7-6 and TRBJ1-3, is GAGVSQSPRYKVTKRGQDVALRCDPISGHVSLYWYRQALGQGPEFLTYFNYEAQQDKSGLPNDRFSAERPEGSISTLTIQRTEQRDSAMYRCASSLERDSSGNTIYFGEGSWLTVV.

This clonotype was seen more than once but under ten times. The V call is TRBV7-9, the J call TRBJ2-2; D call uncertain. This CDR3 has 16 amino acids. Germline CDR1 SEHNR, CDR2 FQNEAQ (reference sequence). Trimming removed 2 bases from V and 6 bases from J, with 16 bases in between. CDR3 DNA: TGTGCCAGCAGCTTACTCCCCACTCAACCCGCCGGGGAGCTGTTTTTT. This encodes CASSLLPTQPAGELFF.